This T cell receptor (beta chain) derives from a study of molecular identifiers for immune sequencing clone quantification listed by TCRdb under 2018. About the study as a whole: For a replicate experiment, the RNA from either approximately 20,000 or 100,000 naive CD8 T cells was divided into five aliquots, and four of those aliquots went on to sequencing. This methods study benchmarked molecular-identifier clustering-based TCR repertoire sequencing (MIDCIRS) and TCR RNA copy counting, using CD8 T cells to do so.

Trimming at the junction amounts to 1 base on V and 6 bases on J, and the germline ends lie 14 bases apart. There are 14 amino acids in the CDR3, from cysteine to phenylalanine inclusive. Left in the record is the CDR3 DNA by itself, 42 bases read in frame from the first base. Based on the germline V gene (reference sequence), the CDR1 and CDR2 sequences are SGHKS and YYEKEE. Library method: PCR. TCRdb names NextSeq 500 as the instrument used. Bulk TCR libraries were generated as previously described, with the TCR primers listed in Table S5 used. Purification of total RNA was performed with the Qiagen AllPrep DNA/RNA kit. Before analysis, reads from multiple sequencing runs of the same library were pooled. The published analysis was carried out like this. Reads were retained only if their TCR constant sequence matched exactly, and those retained reads were trimmed to 150 nt and grouped according to their 12-nt molecular barcodes. Reads in each barcode group were sub-clustered using a 15% Levenshtein threshold, and a quality-weighted consensus sequence was built for each RNA molecule. Non-functional sequences were filtered out, along with any lower-count sequence sitting one edit away from another sequence. Based on fitting two negative binomial distributions, any barcode sub-cluster with under 20% of the maximum read count was discarded. TCRdb passed the public sequencing reads through fastp at Q25 and MiXCR, retaining productive beta sequences. Every entry covers one CDR3 protein and lists the most common genes and DNA from its rows. The V and J calls come from TCRdb's annotation, not from the publication. The sample records over 90,000 distinct CDR3 sequences, 35% of which are singletons. The top ten hold about a tenth of the sample.

The investigation overall reported the following: Spiked-in Jurkat TCR RNA equivalent to a single cell was reported to be detectable even among more than 900,000 naive CD8 T cells. In CMV-specific effector cells, over 98% of molecules were held by clones above 20 RNA copies, whereas under 1% of molecules were held by such clones in naive cells. The sizes of highly expanded clones could end up underestimated when identical TCR molecules share a barcode. Modeling estimated roughly 3.2 recovered TCR RNA copies per cell, compared with about 10 by digital PCR, which implies roughly 30% capture efficiency. The naive libraries included spiked-in Jurkat TCR RNA (under eleven copies' worth), and this Jurkat TCR RNA is not part of the donor repertoire. When barcode sub-clustering was left out, chimeric consensus sequences inflated TCR diversity, with chimeras reaching as high as 47%.

Many counts were recorded for this clonotype. Its target antigen remains unknown. No much larger clone is present one base from it, and per-base qualities are unavailable. Libraries of naive CD8 T cells were generated from roughly 20,000 to 1,000,000 sorted cells, with 10%, 30% or 50% of the purified RNA used. Naive CD8 T cells were FACS-sorted as CD8+CD4-CCR7+CD45RA+ on a BD FACSAria II into RLT Plus buffer. To test detection sensitivity, Jurkat RNA equivalent to roughly nine TCR copies was spiked into samples of about 17,000-1,100,000 naive CD8 T cells. CD8 T cells were enriched using RosetteSep CD8+ T Cell Enrichment Cocktail and Ficoll-Paque, and the enriched cells then underwent ACK red cell lysis.

The receptor was derived from a human donor in good health. Some libraries in this study had Jurkat cell RNA spiked in. Recombination linked TRBV5-5 to TRBJ2-7, with the D assignment possibly TRBD1 or TRBD2, given 6 matching bases for each. The sample was naive CD8+ T cells from blood, with Jurkat cell RNA spiked in. The sample's cell subset or site, from its label and the paper: FACS-sorted CD8+CD4-CCR7+CD45RA+ naive T cells. The DNA is as follows: TGTGCCAGCAGCTTGCGCCCAGGGGACTCCGAGCAGTACTTC. Its coded protein is CASSLRPGDSEQYF.